The rows below give T cell receptor beta chains drawn from one sample of a study of shared clonotypes between healthy human individuals. TCRdb's table, derived via immunoSEQ multiplex PCR, lists solely in-frame clones and lacks some. This table holds about 360,000 clones, around four fifths found once. Source material: memory CD4+ T cells sorted from blood. The source is a man younger than 40 in good health. CDR3s include the opening cysteine and the closing phenylalanine or tryptophan. D genes are given only for firm matches. The size of a clone is reported for some rows only, either as once, few or many, or as a class for expanded clones.

v_call	j_call	clone_size	d_call	cdr3_nt	cdr3_aa
TRBV9	TRBJ2-1	NA	TRBD2	TGTGCCAGCAGTTATGGACTAGCGGGAGATATGGTGGATGAGCAGTTCTTC	CASSYGLAGDMVDEQFF
TRBV9	TRBJ2-6	NA	NA	TGTGCCAGCAGCCTTAGGGGTTCTCCCATACCTGGGGCCAACGTCCTGACTTTC	CASSLRGSPIPGANVLTF
TRBV14	TRBJ2-2	NA	TRBD1	TGTGCCAGCAGCCACACCGGGACAGGGGACACCGGGGAGCTGTTTTTT	CASSHTGTGDTGELFF
TRBV27	TRBJ2-5	NA	TRBD1	TGTGCCAGCAGCTTGGACAGGGGCGGCCAAGAGACCCAGTACTTC	CASSLDRGGQETQYF
TRBV19	TRBJ2-2	few	TRBD2	TGTGCCAGTACCATCGGGGGGGCGACGAACACCGGGGAGCTGTTTTTT	CASTIGGATNTGELFF
TRBV19	TRBJ1-5	few	NA	TGTGCCAGTATACTTTCCGACAGGCGGGTTCGCAATCAGCCCCAGCATTTT	CASILSDRRVRNQPQHF
TRBV10-3	TRBJ2-3	NA	NA	TGTGCCATCAGTGAGTCTAGGGGCTTGGCAGATACGCAGTATTTT	CAISESRGLADTQYF
TRBV28	TRBJ1-4	NA	NA	TGTGCCAGCTATCAAGCTCGGGTTGAAAAACTGTTTTTT	CASYQARVEKLFF
TRBV30	TRBJ2-3	NA	NA	TGTGCCTGGAGCGGCGGATACACAGATACGCAGTATTTT	CAWSGGYTDTQYF
TRBV5-1	TRBJ1-5	few	NA	TGCGCCAGCAGCTCCTCTGGGGGTCAGCCCCAGCATTTT	CASSSSGGQPQHF
TRBV7-9	TRBJ2-1	NA	NA	TGTGCCAGCAGCTTAGCCCAGGTCGGCAATGAGCAGTTCTTC	CASSLAQVGNEQFF
TRBV30	TRBJ1-3	few	NA	TGTGCCTGGAAAAGAAACTCTGGAAACACCATATATTTT	CAWKRNSGNTIYF
TRBV2	TRBJ2-3	NA	NA	TGTGCCAGCAGGGAGACAGGAGATACGCAGTATTTT	CASRETGDTQYF
TRBV15	TRBJ1-3	NA	TRBD1	TGTGCCACCAGCAGAGATGGTCTTCAGGGGGCTGGAAACACCATATATTTT	CATSRDGLQGAGNTIYF
TRBV2	TRBJ2-7	few	NA	TGTGCCAGCGGGGCGGGGCGAAGCTCCTACGAGCAGTACTTC	CASGAGRSSYEQYF
TRBV10-3	TRBJ2-7	NA	TRBD1	TGTGCCATCCTTCGACAGGGAACGTACGAGCAGTACTTC	CAILRQGTYEQYF
TRBV15	TRBJ2-6	once	NA	TGTGCCACCAGCAGAGCGGGCTCTGGGGCCAACGTCCTGACTTTC	CATSRAGSGANVLTF
TRBV11-2	TRBJ2-3	NA	NA	TGTGCCAGCAGGGGGAGCGGAAGGGATACGCAGTATTTT	CASRGSGRDTQYF
TRBV6-1	TRBJ2-7	NA	TRBD2	TGTGCCAGCAGTGGGGGGGGCGAGCAGTACTTC	CASSGGGEQYF
TRBV2	TRBJ2-7	many	NA	TGTGCCAGCAGGCCCCGGGCCCTAACCTACGAGCAGTACTTC	CASRPRALTYEQYF
TRBV6-1	TRBJ1-1	NA	NA	TGTGCCAGCAGTGAAGCGCACAGAGAAGCTTTCTTT	CASSEAHREAFF
TRBV5-4	TRBJ1-2	few	NA	TGTGCCAGCAGCTTAGGGAGCAGGGGATTGGGGTATGGCTACACCTTC	CASSLGSRGLGYGYTF
TRBV30	TRBJ2-4	NA	NA	TGTGCCTGGACCCTCTTTTCCAAAAACATTCAGTACTTC	CAWTLFSKNIQYF
TRBV5-1	TRBJ2-7	NA	TRBD1	TGCGCCAGCAGCTACGGGACAGGGGGAAGCTCCTACGAGCAGTACTTC	CASSYGTGGSSYEQYF
TRBV4-3	TRBJ2-6	NA	TRBD2	TGCGCCAGCAGCCAAGAGGGACTAGCGGGAGCTGGGGCCAACGTCCTGACTTTC	CASSQEGLAGAGANVLTF
TRBV5-5	TRBJ2-7	NA	NA	TGTGCCAGCAGCTTTGGAGCCTACGAGCAGTACTTC	CASSFGAYEQYF
TRBV15	TRBJ2-7	NA	NA	TGTGCCACTAGAGATGACCGCAGCTCCTACGAGCAGTACTTC	CATRDDRSSYEQYF
TRBV28	TRBJ2-1	NA	TRBD1	TGTGCCAGCAGCCGGACAGGCCGTTCGCGGTTAGGGTATGAGCAGTTCTTC	CASSRTGRSRLGYEQFF
TRBV2	TRBJ2-3	NA	NA	TGTGCCAGCAGTGCGGAGGGTCTATTCCCAGATACGCAGTATTTT	CASSAEGLFPDTQYF